Sequencing of this T cell receptor beta chain was carried out in a study of blood T cell repertoires in COVID-19. The V gene end was trimmed by 2 bases and the J gene end by 0 bases; junction bases not matched to a gene: 5. Per germline, CDR1 SGHRS and CDR2 YFSETQ. The CDR3 is 16 residues long. TCRdb's copy holds only in-frame clones and misses some; the assay was immunoSEQ multiplex PCR. The repertoire includes around 170,000 clones, roughly 84% of them detected once, and around 7% sits in the top ten. The genes are TRBV5-1 and TRBJ2-3; 8 nucleotides line up with TRBD2. This receptor was identified in a woman in her fifties or sixties who had recovered from COVID-19. Sequenced input: PBMCs or T cells enriched from blood (not recorded which). CDR3 sequence reads: CASSFTSGTSTDTQYF. Here the CDR3 DNA reads TGCGCCAGCAGCTTCACTAGCGGAACTAGCACAGATACGCAGTATTTT. Based on the CDR3 plus reference TRBV5-1 and TRBJ2-3, the full variable domain is KAGVTQTPRYLIKTRGQQVTLSCSPISGHRSVSWYQQTPGQGLQFLFEYFSETQRNKGNFPGRFSGRQFSNSRSEMNVSTLELGDSALYLCASSFTSGTSTDTQYFGPGTRLTVL.